These 14 T cell receptor beta chains were sequenced from one sample in a study. Each CDR3 protein gets one entry after TCRdb re-called the 5' RACE reads with MiXCR. The sample holds several thousand distinct CDR3 sequences, 36% seen once. The sequenced sample was tumor-infiltrating memory CD4+ T cells sorted from the breast tumor. Regarding subset: memory CD4+ T cells, CD4+CD45RO+CD25-. Receptors were obtained from a female donor with breast cancer.

This clonotype was seen once. Being one base from a much bigger clone, this may be a read error. The chain is built from TRBV20-1 and TRBJ2-5; 11 positions match TRBD1. V was clipped by 3 bases and J by 1 base; unmatched bases: 4. This CDR3 has 15 residues. The germline gives CDR1 DFQATT, CDR2 SNEGSKA (reference sequence). CDR3 loop: CSASLGTGGQETQYF. The CDR3, as DNA: TGCAGTGCTAGTTTGGGGACAGGGGGCCAAGAGACCCAGTACTTC.

By proportion, this clonotype is medium-sized (0.01 to 0.1%). The CDR3 DNA reads TGTGCCAGCAGCGTCGGGTCAGCGGGAGGCTCCTACAATGAGCAGTTCTTC. This gives the protein CASSVGSAGGSYNEQFF. V usage is TRBV9 and J usage is TRBJ2-1; 9 positions agree with TRBD2. With 2 bases clipped from V and 0 bases from J, the junction kept 6 bases outside the gene matches. The germline V gene encodes CDR1 SGDLS and CDR2 YYNGEE. The CDR3 loop spans 17 amino acids.

The sample holds many counts of this clonotype. V is TRBV20-1 and J is TRBJ2-7, with a possible D match to TRBD2 (5 bases). V was pared by 0 bases and J by 2 bases, with 17 bases between. This CDR3 contains 16 residues. Germline lookup yields CDR1 DFQATT and CDR2 SNEGSKA (reference sequence). In DNA, the CDR3 is TGCAGTGCTAGAGATCCCGGACTGCCCGACCCCTACGAGCAGTACTTC. Amino acids: CSARDPGLPDPYEQYF.

Notes on this clonotype: Germline and junction disagree at one end, which may indicate a read error. The V and J genes are TRBV5-1 and TRBJ1-1, with D uncertain. Germline-derived CDR1 and CDR2 are SGHRS and YFSETQ. This CDR3 comprises 16 residues. CDR3 region: CASRAMVGGVNTGAFF. Here the CDR3 DNA reads TGCGCCAGCAGGGCTATGGTTGGCGGTGTGAACACTGGAGCTTTCTTT. The variable domain in full, with the rest retrieved from reference TRBV5-1 and TRBJ1-1, is KAGVTQTPRYLIKTRGQQVTLSCSPISGHRSVSWYQQTPGQGLQFLFEYFSETQRNKGNFPGRFSGRQFSNSRSEMNVSTLELGDSALYLCASRAMVGGVNTGAFFGQGTRLTVV.

The chain employs TRBV7-9 and TRBJ1-2, with TRBD1 identical over 7 bases. The germline gives CDR1 SEHNR, CDR2 FQNEAQ (reference sequence). V dropped 4 bases and J dropped 7; count of bases not matched to a gene: 12. The CDR3 totals 15 residues. The CDR3 bases are TGTGCCAGCAGCTACACATTAGGGACAGACTTTGGCTACACCTTC. Translation gives CASSYTLGTDFGYTF.

This clonotype is labeled medium-sized (0.01 to 0.1%). The chain carries TRBV5-1 and TRBJ2-7, with TRBD1 matching over 10 bases. V shed 5 bases and J 7 bases; nucleotides not matched to a gene: 6. Germline-derived CDR1 and CDR2 are SGHRS and YFSETQ. The CDR3 extends over 13 amino acids. The CDR3 region has the DNA TGCGCCAGCAGACGACAGGGGGCTCAGGAGCAGTACTTC. Protein sequence: CASRRQGAQEQYF. Supplemented by reference TRBV5-1 and TRBJ2-7, the full variable domain reads KAGVTQTPRYLIKTRGQQVTLSCSPISGHRSVSWYQQTPGQGLQFLFEYFSETQRNKGNFPGRFSGRQFSNSRSEMNVSTLELGDSALYLCASRRQGAQEQYFGPGTRLTVT.

This clonotype is medium-sized. This chain connects TRBV29-1 to TRBJ1-2, with 11 bases lining up with TRBD1. J gave up 13 bases and V 7 bases, and 11 bases lay outside the gene matches. CDR3 length: 12 residues. Germline V gives CDR1 SQVTM, CDR2 ANQGSEA. The CDR3 region is CSAGTGTGGGTF. CDR3 DNA sequence: TGCAGCGCTGGGACCGGGACAGGGGGAGGCACCTTC.

This rearrangement joins TRBV3-1 to TRBJ1-5; weak D call: TRBD1 (6 bases). With 5 bases removed from V and 6 bases from J, the gap between germline ends came to 11 bases. Germline loops: CDR1 LGHDT, CDR2 YNNKEL (reference sequence). This CDR3 is built from 13 residues. The CDR3 sequence is CASSISGAQPQHF. CDR3 coding DNA: TGTGCCAGCAGCATCTCAGGGGCTCAGCCCCAGCATTTT.

With regard to this clonotype: Relative to the germline gene, one junction end is altered; a read error may explain this. The chain couples TRBV5-1 to TRBJ1-5; the D is unclear. Germline lookup yields CDR1 SGHRS and CDR2 YFSETQ. This CDR3 comprises 14 residues. In DNA, the CDR3 is TGCGCCAGCAGCCCCCAGCTAGTCAATGAGCCCCAGCATTTT. Translating gives CASSPQLVNEPQHF.

This clonotype was recorded at least ten times. The J gene is TRBJ2-2, the V gene TRBV18; 13 nucleotides match TRBD2. The CDR3 runs to 18 residues. Per germline, CDR1 KGHSH and CDR2 LQKENI. V lost 1 base, J lost 5 bases, and 7 bases stayed unmatched. CDR3 in DNA: TGTGCCAGCTCACCACACGGACTAGCGGGAGTGCAGACCGGGGAGCTGTTTTTT. This gives the protein CASSPHGLAGVQTGELFF.

The rearrangement uses TRBV7-9 and TRBJ2-1; TRBD2 matches 13 bases. The V and J ends lost 6 bases and 7 bases, in that order; junction bases with no gene match: 9. CDR3 length equals 16 residues. Germline CDR1 SEHNR, CDR2 FQNEAQ (reference sequence). CDR3 protein: CASRGRTSGRRNEQFF. The CDR3 DNA reads TGTGCCAGCAGGGGGCGGACTAGCGGGAGACGTAATGAGCAGTTCTTC.

Only a few counts were recorded for this clonotype. The rearrangement joins TRBV29-1 to TRBJ2-2; perhaps D is TRBD1 or TRBD2 (7 bases each). The CDR3 consists of 14 residues. Between the trimmed V and J ends, which lost 6 bases and 2 bases, there was a span of 13 bases. Germline assignment: CDR1 SQVTM and CDR2 ANQGSEA. CDR3 region: CSVQGGGNTGELFF. Here the CDR3 DNA reads TGCAGCGTCCAGGGGGGGGGCAACACCGGGGAGCTGTTTTTT.

This clonotype ranks as medium-sized (0.01 to 0.1%). The V gene is TRBV4-1, the J gene TRBJ1-5, with no clear D. The CDR3 consists of 14 residues. V lost 4 bases and J lost 6, with 13 bases in between. Germline loops: CDR1 MGHRA, CDR2 YSYEKL. The DNA of the CDR3 is TGCGCCAGCAGCCCTGGCGAGTTGGGTCAGCCCCAGCATTTT. It encodes CASSPGELGQPQHF.

As for this clonotype: Since no conserved phenylalanine or tryptophan closes the CDR3, a read error is the likely cause. The rearrangement joins TRBV20-1 to TRBJ2-7; D is tentatively TRBD1 or TRBD2 (7 bases each). CDR3 length: 16 residues. CDR1 is DFQATT and CDR2 is SNEGSKA in the germline V gene (reference sequence). V was trimmed by 1 base and J by 4 bases, leaving 20 bases between them. The CDR3 region is CSARGADAGGVYEQYS. DNA of the CDR3: TGCAGTGCTAGAGGAGCGGATGCAGGGGGGGTGTACGAGCAGTACTCC.